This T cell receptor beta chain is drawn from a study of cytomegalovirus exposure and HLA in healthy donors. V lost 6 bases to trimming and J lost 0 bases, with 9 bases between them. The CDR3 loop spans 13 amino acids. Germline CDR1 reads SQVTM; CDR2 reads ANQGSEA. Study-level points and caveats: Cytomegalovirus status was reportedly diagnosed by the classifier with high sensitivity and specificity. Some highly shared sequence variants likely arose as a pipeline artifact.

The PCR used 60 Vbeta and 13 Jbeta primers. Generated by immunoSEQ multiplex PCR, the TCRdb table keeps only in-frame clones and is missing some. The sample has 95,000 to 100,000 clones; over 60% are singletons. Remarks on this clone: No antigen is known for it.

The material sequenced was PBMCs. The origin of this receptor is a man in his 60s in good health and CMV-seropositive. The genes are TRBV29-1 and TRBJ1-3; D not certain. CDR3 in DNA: TGCAGCGTGGGGAGGAGCTCTGGAAACACCATATATTTT. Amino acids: CSVGRSSGNTIYF.